A single sample gave rise to the 30 T cell receptor beta chains below, sequenced in a study of human T cells and chemical hapten exposure (dated by TCRdb to 2020 to 2023). Libraries were made using RACE. Sequenced on a NextSeq 500. TCRdb passed the public sequencing reads through fastp at Q25 and MiXCR, retaining productive beta sequences. Entries are consolidated by CDR3 protein sequence, retaining the most common genes and DNA. Here the sample has under 50,000 distinct CDR3 sequences; about 7.6% occur a single time. The ten biggest clones cover 1% to 1.5% of the sample. The time point tag for this specimen amounts to: pre-sensitization, week 0. Reading the label with the study, this specimen's treatment or condition is: therapeutic diphenylcyclopropenone sensitization with weekly scalp DPC. The input for sequencing was whole blood, taken in connection with sensitization to the hapten diphenylcyclopropenone (DPC). The origin of the receptors is a woman between 50 and 59 years old with alopecia areata. Some clones in this sample may be carry-over from other donors' samples.

CDR3 bases: TGTGCCAGCAGTGCCCTAGCGGGGGCTAGCACAGATACGCAGTATTTT. It specifies CASSALAGASTDTQYF. V and J are TRBV12-3 or TRBV12-4 and TRBJ2-3; TRBD2 matches at 10 bases. Trimming at V came to 5 bases and at J to 0 bases, leaving 5 bases not matched to a gene. This CDR3 contains 16 residues.

The chain recombines TRBV27 with TRBJ1-2; 7 bases are shared with TRBD1. Germline V gives CDR1 MNHEY, CDR2 SMNVEV (reference sequence). The CDR3 has 15 amino acids. With 6 bases clipped from V and 0 bases from J, the junction kept 7 bases outside the gene matches. CDR3 sequence (DNA): TGTGCCAGCAGCCCGGACAGGCCCGCTAACTATGGCTACACCTTC. Protein: CASSPDRPANYGYTF.

This chain joins TRBV29-1 and TRBJ1-1; tentative D call: TRBD1 (6 bases). The V and J ends lost 5 bases and 0 bases respectively, with 25 bases between them. CDR1 and CDR2 from the germline V gene are SQVTM and ANQGSEA. This CDR3 has 18 amino acids. The CDR3 loop reads CSVLSSEGVSFMNTEAFF. As DNA, the CDR3 is TGCAGCGTTTTATCCTCCGAGGGGGTCTCTTTCATGAACACTGAAGCTTTCTTT.

There are many counts of this clonotype. The chain employs TRBV11-2 and TRBJ1-1; the D gene is possibly TRBD1 (5 bases). Trimming pared 3 bases from V and 8 bases from J, leaving 10 bases between. CDR1 SGHAT and CDR2 FQNNGV come from the germline V gene. The length of the CDR3 is 12 residues. The CDR3 DNA sequence: TGTGCCAGCAGCTTTCGCGGGACCGAAGCTTTCTTT. As protein: CASSFRGTEAFF.

V and J are TRBV18 and TRBJ2-5; TRBD1 might be the D (5 bases). Trimming removed 1 base at V and 0 bases at J, with 12 bases between. The CDR3 runs to 16 residues. Per germline, CDR1 KGHSH and CDR2 LQKENI. The CDR3 sequence: CASSPQAPGHQETQYF. The CDR3 bases are TGTGCCAGCTCACCACAAGCGCCAGGGCACCAAGAGACCCAGTACTTC.

This clonotype was picked up many times. The CDR3 is CASSQEGGVRGYTF. Written as DNA, the CDR3 is TGTGCCAGCAGCCAAGAAGGCGGGGTGCGGGGCTACACCTTC. The V call is TRBV14, the J call TRBJ1-2, with no clear D. Trimming stripped 0 bases from V and 8 bases from J, with 13 bases between. CDR3 length equals 14 residues. Per the germline V gene, CDR1 is SGHDN and CDR2 is FVKESK.

This clonotype appeared many times. This rearrangement joins TRBV11-2 to TRBJ2-5; D is unclear. This CDR3 is 11 amino acids long. The V and J ends lost 3 bases and 5 bases respectively, with 4 bases between them. Germline V gives CDR1 SGHAT, CDR2 FQNNGV. CDR3 loop: CASSFRETQYF. The CDR3 DNA reads TGTGCCAGCAGCTTCAGGGAGACCCAGTACTTC.

A few counts support this clonotype. The genes are TRBV7-9 and TRBJ2-5, with D possibly matching TRBD1 (5 bases). V lost 5 bases and J lost 5, with 9 bases in between. Germline V CDR1 and CDR2: SEHNR, FQNEAQ (reference sequence). The CDR3 loop spans 12 amino acids. CDR3 in amino acids: CASSQGFETQYF. The CDR3 bases are TGTGCCAGCAGCCAGGGATTCGAGACCCAGTACTTC.

This clonotype was counted between two and nine times. The genes are TRBV10-3 and TRBJ2-3; TRBD1 matches at 7 bases. J lost 1 base, V lost 2 bases, and 3 bases had no gene match. CDR1 is ENHRY and CDR2 is SYGVKD in the germline V gene. The CDR3 consists of 15 residues. The CDR3 DNA is TGTGCCATCAGTGAGAACAGGGGTCGCACAGATACGCAGTATTTT. Its translation is CAISENRGRTDTQYF.

This clonotype has a count of ten or more. V gene TRBV18 combines with J gene TRBJ2-1, with 7 bases matching TRBD2. Unmatched junction bases numbered 5, after V lost 0 bases and J lost 0 bases. Per the germline V gene, CDR1 is KGHSH and CDR2 is LQKENI. The length of the CDR3 is 17 residues. This CDR3 reads CASSPPLGGGSYNEQFF. The CDR3 nucleotides read TGTGCCAGCTCACCACCGTTGGGCGGGGGCTCCTACAATGAGCAGTTCTTC.

Ten or more counts support this clonotype. The J gene is TRBJ1-6, the V gene TRBV5-1; D is unresolved. The CDR3 length is 14 residues. Germline CDR1 reads SGHRS; CDR2 reads YFSETQ. Trimming cost V 0 bases and J 10 bases, with 11 bases left between them. The CDR3 loop is CASSLGSTGSPLHF. The CDR3 DNA reads TGCGCCAGCAGCTTGGGCAGCACGGGGTCACCCCTCCACTTT.

This clonotype came up many times. The V gene is TRBV12-3 or TRBV12-4, the J gene TRBJ1-2; D is perhaps TRBD1 (5 bases). V lost 5 bases to trimming and J lost 5 bases, with 15 bases between them. This CDR3 region has 14 residues. As DNA, the CDR3 is TGTGCCAGCAGTCCTACTCCGACAGCTTATGGCTACACCTTC. Its translation is CASSPTPTAYGYTF.

This clonotype was detected many times. The rearrangement joins TRBV29-1 to TRBJ2-3; D uncertain. The CDR3 is 12 amino acids. V was clipped by 4 bases and J by 2 bases, with 7 bases between them. Germline V gene lookup returns CDR1 SQVTM and CDR2 ANQGSEA. The CDR3 DNA reads TGCAGCGTTGGAGGAGACACAGATACGCAGTATTTT. Protein product: CSVGGDTDTQYF.

This clonotype was detected ten times or more. CDR3 region: CASSLVGPRTAGQYF. In DNA, the CDR3 is TGTGCCAGCAGCTTAGTTGGTCCGAGGACGGCCGGGCAGTACTTC. The V and J genes are TRBV7-9 and TRBJ2-7, with no clear D. Trimming pared 1 base from V and 9 bases from J, leaving 19 bases between. Germline lookup yields CDR1 SEHNR and CDR2 FQNEAQ (reference sequence). This CDR3 contains 15 residues.

The sample holds many counts of this clonotype. The chain is built from TRBV11-3 and TRBJ1-1; D remains unclear. CDR1 is SGHNT, CDR2 YENEEA, per germline. The CDR3 sequence is 14 residues long. V was cut by 5 bases and J by 0 bases, with 10 bases left in between. CDR3 nucleotide sequence: TGTGCCAGCAGCGCCCGTCCAATGAACACTGAAGCTTTCTTT. Protein: CASSARPMNTEAFF.

About this clonotype: A much larger clone lies one base from this, so it may be a read error. The rearrangement uses TRBV12-3 or TRBV12-4 and TRBJ2-7; no definite D call. The V end lost 3 bases, the J end lost 0 bases, and 15 bases lay between the germline ends. The CDR3 is made up of 16 amino acids. The CDR3 DNA sequence: TGTGCCAGCAGTTTTGAACAATCCCTTAACTCCTACGAGCAGTACTTC. Protein sequence: CASSFEQSLNSYEQYF.

The genes are TRBV11-1 and TRBJ2-7; no clear D. This CDR3 region has 13 residues. Germline lookup yields CDR1 SGHAT and CDR2 FQDESV (reference sequence). V shed 5 bases and J shed 7 bases, with 15 bases lying between them. The CDR3 protein is CASSDVSSREQYF. The CDR3 DNA follows: TGTGCCAGCAGCGACGTTTCGTCTAGGGAGCAGTACTTC.

This chain links TRBV7-9 with TRBJ1-1; D unresolved. Between the trimmed V and J ends, which lost 4 bases and 4 bases, there was a span of 7 bases. There are 12 residues in the CDR3. Germline V gene lookup returns CDR1 SEHNR and CDR2 FQNEAQ (reference sequence). Here the CDR3 reads CASSSWSTEAFF. The CDR3 nucleotides read TGTGCCAGCAGCTCATGGAGCACTGAAGCTTTCTTT.

The chain couples TRBV7-2 to TRBJ2-4; no clear D. Germline assignment: CDR1 SGHTA and CDR2 FQGNSA. CDR3 length: 14 amino acids. The V and J ends lost 5 bases and 0 bases respectively, with 8 bases between them. The CDR3 nucleotides read TGTGCCAGCAGCGAACAGATAGCCAAAAACATTCAGTACTTC. It yields the protein CASSEQIAKNIQYF. The full variable domain, completed using reference TRBV7-2 and TRBJ2-4, is GAGVSQSPSNKVTEKGKDVELRCDPISGHTALYWYRQSLGQGLEFLIYFQGNSAPDKSGLPSDRFSAERTGGSVSTLTIQRTQQEDSAVYLCASSEQIAKNIQYFGAGTRLSVL.

This clonotype was counted many times. The chain combines TRBV19 with TRBJ2-3, with TRBD2 matching 8 bases. CDR1 LNHDA and CDR2 SQIVND come from the germline V gene (reference sequence). CDR3 size: 14 residues. J gave up 4 bases and V 4 bases, and 4 bases lay outside the gene matches. CDR3 sequence reads: CASSTGGFADTQYF. The CDR3 DNA reads TGTGCCAGTAGTACGGGAGGGTTTGCAGATACGCAGTATTTT.

This clonotype showed up many times. Written as DNA, the CDR3 is TGTGCCAGCAGCTTAGTTGGTGGGAGGGCCTCCACAGATACGCAGTATTTT. As protein: CASSLVGGRASTDTQYF. The V and J genes are TRBV7-2 and TRBJ2-3, with 7 bases matching TRBD2. V dropped 1 base and J dropped 2; count of bases not matched to a gene: 9. This CDR3 region has 17 residues. CDR1 is SGHTA and CDR2 is FQGNSA in the germline V gene.

In its sample, this clonotype was seen a few times. V gene TRBV6-1 combines with J gene TRBJ2-5; D is possibly TRBD1 or TRBD2 (6 bases each). This CDR3 contains 14 residues. Trimming pared 8 bases from V and 5 bases from J, leaving 18 bases between. Germline V gives CDR1 MNHNS, CDR2 SASEGT. The CDR3 DNA reads TGTGCCAGCGCCCGGGGGACACCAAGCGAGACCCAGTACTTC. This gives the protein CASARGTPSETQYF.

The V call is TRBV5-4, the J call TRBJ2-7; 8 positions match TRBD2. CDR3 length equals 18 residues. J lost 6 bases, V lost 4 bases, and 21 bases had no gene match. Germline V gene data show CDR1 as SGHNT and CDR2 as YYREEE (reference sequence). The CDR3 DNA sequence: TGTGCCAGCAGCCGAGGTGCGGGGGGAGTAGCGGGGACCGGCGAGCAGTACTTC. Its protein product is CASSRGAGGVAGTGEQYF.

At least ten counts were recorded for this clonotype. V usage is TRBV29-1 and J usage is TRBJ1-2; 7 bases align to TRBD1. The length of the CDR3 is 12 residues. Germline V gene data show CDR1 as SQVTM and CDR2 as ANQGSEA. The J segment lost 7 bases and the V segment lost 3 bases, leaving 5 bases of the junction unmatched. CDR3 DNA sequence: TGCAGCGTTGAGCAGGGGGAACCTGGCTACACCTTC. This sequence encodes CSVEQGEPGYTF.

This clonotype was observed many times. The rearrangement joins TRBV5-1 to TRBJ2-7; D unresolved. Per the germline V gene, CDR1 is SGHRS and CDR2 is YFSETQ. CDR3 length: 12 residues. V lost 5 bases to trimming and J lost 2 bases, with 8 bases between them. In nucleotides, the CDR3 is TGCGCCAGCAGTCCAGCCCCCTACGAGCAGTACTTC. It codes for CASSPAPYEQYF.

This chain joins TRBV18 and TRBJ2-5; D may correspond to TRBD1 or TRBD2 (5 bases each). Trimming shortened V by 5 bases and J by 2 bases, and 6 bases separated the two germline ends. The CDR3 contains 12 residues. CDR1 is KGHSH and CDR2 is LQKENI in the germline V gene. CDR3 loop: CASSEGQETQYF. The CDR3 DNA reads as TGTGCCAGCTCAGAGGGGCAAGAGACCCAGTACTTC.

This clonotype appeared many times. The genes are TRBV20-1 and TRBJ1-2; D is unclear. Germline assignment: CDR1 DFQATT and CDR2 SNEGSKA (reference sequence). This CDR3 region has 14 residues. V lost 0 bases to trimming and J lost 2 bases, with 10 bases between them. The CDR3 nucleotides read TGCAGTGCTAGAGACTTGAGCTTCAACTATGGCTACACCTTC. Amino acids: CSARDLSFNYGYTF.

This clonotype has at least ten counts. The chain uses TRBV7-6 and TRBJ2-7; 7 positions agree with TRBD1. The CDR3 runs to 14 residues. With 5 bases clipped from V and 2 bases from J, the junction kept 6 bases outside the gene matches. Germline loops: CDR1 SGHVS, CDR2 FNYEAQ. DNA for the CDR3: TGTGCCAGCAGCGCCCGGGACAGCCCCTACGAGCAGTACTTC. Amino acids: CASSARDSPYEQYF.

This clonotype was detected a few times. The junction departs from the called germline gene at one end, perhaps through a read error. The CDR3 bases are TGTGCCAGCTCTAGACAGGGGAAGGAGAATTTACCCCTCCACTTT. It encodes CASSRQGKENLPLHF. This chain uses TRBV18 with TRBJ1-6; 8 nucleotides match TRBD1. The germline gives CDR1 KGHSH, CDR2 LQKENI. This CDR3 is built from 15 residues.

V usage is TRBV28 and J usage is TRBJ1-4, with D uncertain. Germline CDR1 MDHEN, CDR2 SYDVKM. CDR3 length equals 13 residues. The germline V and J ends were trimmed by 6 bases and 4 bases, with 9 bases remaining between them. CDR3 in DNA: TGTGCCAGCAGATCGACTAATAATGAAAAACTGTTTTTT. Translated, it gives CASRSTNNEKLFF.